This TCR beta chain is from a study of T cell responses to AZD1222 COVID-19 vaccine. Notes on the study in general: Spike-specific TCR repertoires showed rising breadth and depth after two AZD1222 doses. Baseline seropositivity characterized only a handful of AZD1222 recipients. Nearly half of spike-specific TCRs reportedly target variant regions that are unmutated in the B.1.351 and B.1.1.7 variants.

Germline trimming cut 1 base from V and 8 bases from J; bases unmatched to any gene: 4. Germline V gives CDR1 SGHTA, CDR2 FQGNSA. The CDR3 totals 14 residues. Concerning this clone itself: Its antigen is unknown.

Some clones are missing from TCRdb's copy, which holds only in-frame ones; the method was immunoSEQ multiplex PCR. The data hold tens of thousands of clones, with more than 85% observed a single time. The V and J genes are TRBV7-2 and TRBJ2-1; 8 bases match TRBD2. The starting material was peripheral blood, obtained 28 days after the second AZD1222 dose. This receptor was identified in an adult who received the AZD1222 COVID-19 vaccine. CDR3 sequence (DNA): TGTGCCAGCAGCTTAGGTGGGACTAGGTATGAGCAGTTCTTC. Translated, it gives CASSLGGTRYEQFF.